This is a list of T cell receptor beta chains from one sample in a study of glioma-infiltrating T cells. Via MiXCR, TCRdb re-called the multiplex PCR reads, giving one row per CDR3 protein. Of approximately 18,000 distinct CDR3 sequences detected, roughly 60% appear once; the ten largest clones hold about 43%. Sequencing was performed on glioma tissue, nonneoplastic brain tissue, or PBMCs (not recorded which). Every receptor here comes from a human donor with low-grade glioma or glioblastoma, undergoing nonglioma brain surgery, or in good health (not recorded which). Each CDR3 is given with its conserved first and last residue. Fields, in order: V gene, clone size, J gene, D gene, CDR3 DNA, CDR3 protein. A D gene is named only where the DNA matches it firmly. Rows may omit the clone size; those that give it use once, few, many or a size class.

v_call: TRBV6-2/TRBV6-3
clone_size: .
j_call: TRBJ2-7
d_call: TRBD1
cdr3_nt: TGTGCCAGCAGTCCCAACCGCTGGGACAGGGGACAATACGAGCAGTACTTC
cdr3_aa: CASSPNRWDRGQYEQYF

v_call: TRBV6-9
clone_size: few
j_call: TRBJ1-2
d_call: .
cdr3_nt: TGTGCCAGCAGTTACGGAAGGACAGCTAACTATGGCTACACCTTC
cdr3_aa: CASSYGRTANYGYTF

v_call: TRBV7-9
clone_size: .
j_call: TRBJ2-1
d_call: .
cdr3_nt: TGTGCCAGCCTGGACTCAAGCTCCTACAATGAGCAGTTCTTC
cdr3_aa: CASLDSSSYNEQFF

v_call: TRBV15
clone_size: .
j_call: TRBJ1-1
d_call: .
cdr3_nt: TGTGTCACCAGCGCTATCGACATCCCCAACGCTGAAGCTTTCTTT
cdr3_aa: CVTSAIDIPNAEAFF

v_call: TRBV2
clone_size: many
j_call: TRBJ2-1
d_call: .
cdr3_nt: TGTGCCAGCAGTGATAGGGGTCCGAGCTCCTACAATGAGCAGTTCTTC
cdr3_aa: CASSDRGPSSYNEQFF

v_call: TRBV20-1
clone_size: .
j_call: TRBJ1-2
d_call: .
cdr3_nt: TGCAGTGCGCCGGGACACCTTCTAGTCGAAGGTGCCTACACCTTC
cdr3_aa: CSAPGHLLVEGAYTF

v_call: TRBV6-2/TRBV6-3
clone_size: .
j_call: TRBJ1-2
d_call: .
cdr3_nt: TGTGCCAGCAGCCCGGTCCGGGGTAGCTATGGCTACACCTTC
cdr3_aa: CASSPVRGSYGYTF

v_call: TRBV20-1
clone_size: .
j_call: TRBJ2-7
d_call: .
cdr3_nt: TGCAGTGCTATTAGCAGCTATCGGTTAGGATACGAGCAGTACTTC
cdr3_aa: CSAISSYRLGYEQYF

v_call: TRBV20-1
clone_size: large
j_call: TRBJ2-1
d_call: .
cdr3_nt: TGCAGTGCTAGAGAGGGGACCAACAATGAGCAGTTCTTC
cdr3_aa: CSAREGTNNEQFF

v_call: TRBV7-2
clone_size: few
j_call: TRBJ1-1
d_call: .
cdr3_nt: TGTGCCAGCAGCTTAGAGGGCGGCTCCCTGAGAACTGAAGCTTTCTTT
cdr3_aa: CASSLEGGSLRTEAFF

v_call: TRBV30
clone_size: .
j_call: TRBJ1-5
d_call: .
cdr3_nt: TGTGCCTGGAGTGTACGACAGTTGAAGCAGCCCCAGCATTTT
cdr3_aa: CAWSVRQLKQPQHF

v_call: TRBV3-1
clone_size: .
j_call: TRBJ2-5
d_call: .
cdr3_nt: TGTGCCAGCGAATCTCGATGGGAGACCCAGTACTTC
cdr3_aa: CASESRWETQYF

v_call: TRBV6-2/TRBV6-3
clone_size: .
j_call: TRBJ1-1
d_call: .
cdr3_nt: TGTGCCAGCAGTACATATAACATGAACACTGAAGCTTTCTTT
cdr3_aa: CASSTYNMNTEAFF

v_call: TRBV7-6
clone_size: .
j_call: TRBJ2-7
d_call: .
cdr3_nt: TGTGCCAGCAGCTCACAAGGCTCATCCTACGAGCAGTACTTC
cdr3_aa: CASSSQGSSYEQYF

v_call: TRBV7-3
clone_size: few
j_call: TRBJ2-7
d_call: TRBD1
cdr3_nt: TGTGCCAGCAGCTTGACAGGGAGCTCCTACGAGCAGTACTTC
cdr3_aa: CASSLTGSSYEQYF

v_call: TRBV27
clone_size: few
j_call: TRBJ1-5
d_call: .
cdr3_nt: TGTGCCAGCAGCGTGGGACCGGGAGGTCAGCCCCAGCATTTT
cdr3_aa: CASSVGPGGQPQHF

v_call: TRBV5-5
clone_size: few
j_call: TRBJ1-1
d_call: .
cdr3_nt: TGTGCCAGTTCAGAGGGGAACACTGAAGCTTTCTTT
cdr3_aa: CASSEGNTEAFF

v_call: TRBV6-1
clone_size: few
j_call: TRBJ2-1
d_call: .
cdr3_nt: TGTGCCAGCGGGAACGGGCTCTTCTCCTACAATGAGCAGTTCTTC
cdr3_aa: CASGNGLFSYNEQFF

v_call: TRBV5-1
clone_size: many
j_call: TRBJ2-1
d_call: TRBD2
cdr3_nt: TGCGCCAGCAGTATAGCGGGGGGTTCCTCTGAGCAGTTCTTC
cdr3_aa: CASSIAGGSSEQFF

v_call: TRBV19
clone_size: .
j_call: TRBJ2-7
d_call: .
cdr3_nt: TGTGCCAGTATGGGTGCCGGACCCTACGAGCAGTACTTC
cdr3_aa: CASMGAGPYEQYF

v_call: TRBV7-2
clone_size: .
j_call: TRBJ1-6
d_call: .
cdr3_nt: TGTGCCAGCAGCCCCTATAATAATTCACCCCTCCACTTT
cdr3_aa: CASSPYNNSPLHF

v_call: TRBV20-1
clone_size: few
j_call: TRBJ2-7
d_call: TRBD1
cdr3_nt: TGCAGTGCGAGGGACAGGAGGAGCTCCTACGAGCAGTACTTC
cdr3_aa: CSARDRRSSYEQYF

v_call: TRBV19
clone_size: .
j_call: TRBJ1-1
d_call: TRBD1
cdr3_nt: TGTGCCAGTAGTGGGACAGGGACAGCTTTCTTT
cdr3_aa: CASSGTGTAFF

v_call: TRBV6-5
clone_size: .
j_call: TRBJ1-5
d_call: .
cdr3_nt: TGTGCCAGCAGTTACTCGCGGGCTCAGCCACAGCATTTT
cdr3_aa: CASSYSRAQPQHF

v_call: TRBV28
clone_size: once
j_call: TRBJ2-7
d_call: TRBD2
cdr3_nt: TGTGCCAGCAGTGACCTAGCGGTCTCCTACGAGCAGTACTTC
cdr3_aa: CASSDLAVSYEQYF

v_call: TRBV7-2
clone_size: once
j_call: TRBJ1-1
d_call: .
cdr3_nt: TGTGCCAGCATCCTGACAACTAACACTGAAGCTTTCTTT
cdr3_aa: CASILTTNTEAFF

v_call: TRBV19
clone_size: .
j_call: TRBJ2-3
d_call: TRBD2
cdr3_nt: TGTGCCAGTAGTGTCGGACTAGCCGATACGCAGTATTTT
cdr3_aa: CASSVGLADTQYF

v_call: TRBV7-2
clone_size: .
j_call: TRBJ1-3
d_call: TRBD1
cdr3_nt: TGTGCCAGCAGCTTACAGGGGGCTACTGGAAACACCATATATTTT
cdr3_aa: CASSLQGATGNTIYF

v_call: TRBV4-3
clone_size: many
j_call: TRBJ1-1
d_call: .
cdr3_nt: TGCGCCAGCAGCCAAGATGAAGGGTCCACTGAAGCTTTCTTT
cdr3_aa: CASSQDEGSTEAFF

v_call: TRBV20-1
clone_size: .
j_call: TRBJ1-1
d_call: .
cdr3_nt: TGCAGTGCTAGAGGTGCAAACACTGAAGCTTTCTTT
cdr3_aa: CSARGANTEAFF

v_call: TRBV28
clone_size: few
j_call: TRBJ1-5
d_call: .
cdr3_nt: TGTGCCAGCAGGCATAGCAATCAGCCCCAGCATTTT
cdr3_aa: CASRHSNQPQHF

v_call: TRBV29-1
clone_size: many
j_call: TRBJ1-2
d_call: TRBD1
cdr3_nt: TGCAGCGACTCCAGGGGGGATAATTATGGCTACACCTTC
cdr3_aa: CSDSRGDNYGYTF

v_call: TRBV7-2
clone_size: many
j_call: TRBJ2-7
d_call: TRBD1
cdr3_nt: TGTGCCAGCAGCTCATACGGGACAGCCTCCTACGAGCAGTACTTC
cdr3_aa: CASSSYGTASYEQYF

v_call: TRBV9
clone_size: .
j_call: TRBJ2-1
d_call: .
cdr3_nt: TGTGCCAGCAGCTCCAGACGGGACAGCGGGACGGGGCAGTTCTTC
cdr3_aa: CASSSRRDSGTGQFF

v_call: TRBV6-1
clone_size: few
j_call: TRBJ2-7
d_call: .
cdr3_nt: TGTGCCAGCAACGCGGGAACCTACGAGCAGTACTTC
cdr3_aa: CASNAGTYEQYF

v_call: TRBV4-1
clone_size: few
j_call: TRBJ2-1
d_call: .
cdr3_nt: TGCGCCAGCAGCCAAGTCGGATCCTCCTACAATGAGCAGTTCTTC
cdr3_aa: CASSQVGSSYNEQFF

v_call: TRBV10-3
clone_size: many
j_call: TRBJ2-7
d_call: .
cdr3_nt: TGTGCCATCAGTGAAATGAGCGGTTCCTACGAGCAGTACTTC
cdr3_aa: CAISEMSGSYEQYF

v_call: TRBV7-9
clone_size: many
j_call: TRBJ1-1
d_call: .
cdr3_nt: TGTGCCAGCAGCTTCCGGGGAGTGGACACTGAAGCTTTCTTT
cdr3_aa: CASSFRGVDTEAFF

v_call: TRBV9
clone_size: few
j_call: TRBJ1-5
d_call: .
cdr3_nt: TGTGCCAGCAGCGTAGACTGGGGGCCCAATCAGCCCCAGCATTTT
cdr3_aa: CASSVDWGPNQPQHF

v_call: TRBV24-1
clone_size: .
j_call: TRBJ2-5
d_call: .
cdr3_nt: TGTGCCACCAGTGACCCCCCTTGGCAGACCCAGTACTTC
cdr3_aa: CATSDPPWQTQYF

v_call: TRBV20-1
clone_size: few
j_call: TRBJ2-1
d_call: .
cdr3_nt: TGCAGTGCTCCAGCGGACGGAACGCAGTTCTTC
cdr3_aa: CSAPADGTQFF

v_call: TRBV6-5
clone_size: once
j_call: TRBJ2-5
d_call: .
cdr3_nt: TGTGCCAGCAGTTACTCGAACTTATTGTCAGAGACCCAGTACTTC
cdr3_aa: CASSYSNLLSETQYF